The source of this T cell receptor beta chain is a study of CD8+ T cells in alopecia areata. It was cDNA, reverse transcribed from extracted RNA, that served as the sequencing template. The protocol was immunoSEQ multiplex PCR, while the TCRdb copy is restricted to in-frame clones and leaves out a portion. The table shows approximately 210,000 clones, with roughly two fifths occurring only once. Noted treatment: oral pan-JAK inhibitor, 5-10 mg twice daily. This receptor was obtained from a human donor with alopecia areata. The input for sequencing was CD4+ T cells sorted from blood, taken at roughly week 38, from a patient treated with tofacitinib.

The CDR3, as DNA: TGTGCCAGCAGCCCCGGGGGGACTAGCACAGATACGCAGTATTTT. Its translation is CASSPGGTSTDTQYF. The V and J genes are TRBV28 and TRBJ2-3, with 7 bases aligning to TRBD2. The length of the CDR3 is 15 residues. Germline V gene data show CDR1 as MDHEN and CDR2 as SYDVKM. V was clipped by 6 bases and J by 0 bases; unmatched bases: 6.